This T cell receptor beta chain stems from a study of blood T cells in healthy people across ages. PCR was performed a second time for about 7 to 12 cycles using a sample-barcoded 5' primer and a J-beta primer mix. MiXCR, applied by TCRdb to the 5' RACE reads, yields one record per CDR3 protein. The sample gives around 670,000 distinct CDR3 sequences, about 30% of which show up once; 15% to 19% is in the top ten. There are many counts of this clonotype. Its matching antigen is unknown. Germline loops: CDR1 SQVTM, CDR2 ANQGSEA. The CDR3 extends over 14 amino acids. Deletions cut 6 bases from V and 0 bases from J, with 12 bases between. Findings and limits, study-wide: Per million T cells, the diversity of TCR beta decreased roughly linearly as age advanced. What prevented conclusive comparison of naive and antigen-experienced cells was that PBMCs were unsorted.

Specimen: blood. The receptor comes from a woman over 75 in good health. This sequence joins TRBV29-1 and TRBJ1-5, with D tentatively TRBD1 (6 bases). In DNA, the CDR3 is TGCAGCGTCGCGGGGGCAGATAGCAATCAGCCCCAGCATTTT. Its protein is CSVAGADSNQPQHF.